The 9 T cell receptor beta chains given below trace back to one sample, sequenced in a study of siplizumab effects on memory and regulatory T cells. Sequencing was performed with immunoSEQ multiplex PCR; in TCRdb, only in-frame clones are kept and a portion is missing. The sample lists about 72,000 clones; more than 80% were seen once. Input material: CD8+ T cells sorted from blood. The origin of the receptors is a human donor in good health.

The gene calls are TRBV4-2 and TRBJ2-7, with D perhaps assigned TRBD1 or TRBD2 (5 bases each). V lost 2 bases and J lost 3, with 11 bases in between. The CDR3 covers 14 residues. Germline CDR1 LGHNA, CDR2 YNFKEQ. The DNA of the CDR3 is TGTGCCAGCAGCCAATCTCGGGACCTCTACGAGCAGTACTTC. Residues: CASSQSRDLYEQYF.

This clone was counted a few times. The J gene is TRBJ1-1, the V gene TRBV7-9, with a tentative D call TRBD1 (6 bases). Germline CDR1 is SEHNR and CDR2 is FQNEAQ (reference sequence). V was trimmed by 5 bases and J by 4 bases, leaving 17 bases between them. The CDR3 extends over 15 amino acids. The CDR3 region is CASSTGTDASTEAFF. DNA of the CDR3: TGTGCCAGCAGCACAGGGACGGATGCCTCCACTGAAGCTTTCTTT.

This clone was observed a few times. The rearrangement uses TRBV5-6 and TRBJ2-1, with D perhaps being TRBD1 or TRBD2 (5 bases each). The V end was cut by 5 bases, the J end by 1 base, with 10 bases between. The V gene's germline CDR1 is SGHDT and CDR2 YYEEEE. CDR3 length: 14 amino acids. CDR3 coding DNA: TGTGCCAGCAGATTTGGGACGTCCTACAATGAGCAGTTCTTC. Encoded protein: CASRFGTSYNEQFF.

This chain joins TRBV29-1 and TRBJ1-1, with D possibly matching TRBD1 (5 bases). Germline CDR1 and CDR2: SQVTM and ANQGSEA. The CDR3 is made up of 14 amino acids. V dropped 3 bases and J dropped 5 bases, with 16 bases sitting between them. The CDR3 region has the DNA TGCAGCGTTGAGTATCGGGGCCCAGGGACTGAAGCTTTCTTT. The encoded protein is CSVEYRGPGTEAFF. Full variable domain (missing parts from reference TRBV29-1 and TRBJ1-1): SAVISQKPSRDICQRGTSLTIQCQVDSQVTMMFWYRQQPGQSLTLIATANQGSEATYESGFVIDKFPISRPNLTFSTLTVSNMSPEDSSIYLCSVEYRGPGTEAFFGQGTRLTVV.

This clone has a single count. The rearrangement joins TRBV6-6 to TRBJ1-4; D is ambiguous. The CDR3 extends over 14 amino acids. Germline V gives CDR1 MNHNY, CDR2 SVGAGI (reference sequence). V was trimmed by 2 bases and J by 0 bases, leaving 4 bases between them. CDR3 nucleotide sequence: TGTGCCAGCAGTTACGCCGCAACTAATGAAAAACTGTTTTTT. Protein product: CASSYAATNEKLFF.

The CDR3 nucleotides are TGTGCCACCGCCCCCGGCAGTTCCTACAATGAGCAGTTCTTC. It specifies CATAPGSSYNEQFF. This chain joins TRBV27 and TRBJ2-1, with D unresolved. Trimming removed 10 bases from V and 1 base from J, with 14 bases in between. The CDR3 runs 14 residues. CDR1 MNHEY and CDR2 SMNVEV come from the germline V gene (reference sequence).

The genes are TRBV5-6 and TRBJ2-1, with 11 bases lining up with TRBD2. Germline V gene lookup returns CDR1 SGHDT and CDR2 YYEEEE. V trimming: 4 bases; J trimming: 4 bases; junction bases outside the gene matches: 4. The CDR3 consists of 15 residues. CDR3 bases: TGTGCCAGCAGCATGGGACTAGCGGCATACAATGAGCAGTTCTTC. It yields the protein CASSMGLAAYNEQFF.

This chain joins TRBV11-2 and TRBJ1-1; D gene ambiguous. Germline assignment: CDR1 SGHAT and CDR2 FQNNGV. The CDR3 totals 12 residues. V lost 3 bases and J lost 7, with 9 bases in between. CDR3 sequence reads: CASSLYEGEAFF. The DNA for the CDR3 is TGTGCCAGCAGCTTGTATGAGGGTGAAGCTTTCTTT.

V gene TRBV11-2 combines with J gene TRBJ2-7, with D tentatively TRBD1 or TRBD2 (5 bases each). The CDR3 loop spans 15 amino acids. Germline V gene lookup returns CDR1 SGHAT and CDR2 FQNNGV. V dropped 0 bases and J dropped 3 bases, with 12 bases sitting between them. The CDR3 is CASSLDPGRVYEQYF. The CDR3 DNA reads as TGTGCCAGCAGCTTAGACCCAGGGCGGGTCTACGAGCAGTACTTC.